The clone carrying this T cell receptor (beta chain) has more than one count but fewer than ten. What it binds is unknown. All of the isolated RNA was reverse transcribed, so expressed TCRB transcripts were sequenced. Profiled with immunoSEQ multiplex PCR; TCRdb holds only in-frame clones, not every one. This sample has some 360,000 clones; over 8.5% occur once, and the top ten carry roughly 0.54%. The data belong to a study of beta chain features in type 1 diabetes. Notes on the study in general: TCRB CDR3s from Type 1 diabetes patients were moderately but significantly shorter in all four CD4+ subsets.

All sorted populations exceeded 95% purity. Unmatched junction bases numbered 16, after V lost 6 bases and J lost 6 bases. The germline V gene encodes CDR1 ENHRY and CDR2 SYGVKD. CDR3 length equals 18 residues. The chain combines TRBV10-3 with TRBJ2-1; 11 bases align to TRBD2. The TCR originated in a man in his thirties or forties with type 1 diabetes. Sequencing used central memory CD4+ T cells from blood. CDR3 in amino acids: CAISASSGRSLVGNEQFF. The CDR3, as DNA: TGTGCCATCAGCGCATCTAGCGGGAGGTCTTTGGTAGGCAATGAGCAGTTCTTC.